Listed below are T cell receptor beta chains from one sample, sequenced in a study of blood T cells in healthy people across ages. TCRdb used MiXCR to reprocess the 5' RACE reads, holding one entry per CDR3 protein. The sample shows some 900,000 distinct CDR3 sequences, 48% of them seen only once. Sequenced sample: blood. The receptors derive from a man aged 25 to 40 in good health. Both conserved end residues are part of each CDR3. The order of the fields is J gene, V gene, CDR3 protein.

J: TRBJ2-1; V: TRBV12-3/TRBV12-4; CDR3: CASSLVGGALTYNEQFF
J: TRBJ2-4; V: TRBV12-3/TRBV12-4; CDR3: CASSSLRNIQYF
J: TRBJ2-2; V: TRBV5-1; CDR3: CASSPGGGANTGELFF
J: TRBJ2-5; V: TRBV20-1; CDR3: CSAGQSQETQYF
J: TRBJ2-5; V: TRBV20-1; CDR3: CSGQGRGIETQYF
J: TRBJ1-2; V: TRBV5-8; CDR3: CASSVDRARGYTF
J: TRBJ2-1; V: TRBV5-1; CDR3: CASSGQGGNEQFF
J: TRBJ2-3; V: TRBV3-1; CDR3: CASSHGSSTDTQYF
J: TRBJ2-1; V: TRBV7-2; CDR3: CASTRAGTGVNEQFF
J: TRBJ1-2; V: TRBV29-1; CDR3: CSVEEVTGDGYTF
J: TRBJ2-2; V: TRBV6-5; CDR3: CASSYILLVAGNTGELFF
J: -; V: TRBV30; CDR3: CAWRGTSNEQYF
J: TRBJ2-1; V: TRBV9; CDR3: CASSVSGNEQFF
J: TRBJ2-1; V: TRBV6-2/TRBV6-3; CDR3: CATQYTGQGYNEQFF
J: -; V: TRBV9; CDR3: CASSGNRDNEQYF
J: TRBJ1-2; V: TRBV6-1; CDR3: CASSEVPGYGYTF
J: TRBJ2-5; V: TRBV20-1; CDR3: CSASRTSGGDGNEQYF
J: TRBJ1-5; V: TRBV12-3/TRBV12-4; CDR3: CASSVGSPQPQHF
J: TRBJ1-2; V: TRBV20-1; CDR3: CSARESGVANYGYTF
J: TRBJ1-5; V: TRBV6-2/TRBV6-3; CDR3: CASKVHDVSEAYQPQHF
J: TRBJ2-5; V: TRBV7-2; CDR3: CASSLGGHQETQYF
J: TRBJ2-6; V: TRBV6-5; CDR3: CASSYPSGANVLTF
J: TRBJ2-3; V: TRBV30; CDR3: CAWRRLADTDTQYF
J: TRBJ2-5; V: TRBV4-1; CDR3: CASSPRGQLQETQYF
J: TRBJ1-1; V: TRBV20-1; CDR3: CSARRQAMNTEAFF
J: TRBJ2-1; V: TRBV30; CDR3: CAWSPGAYNEQFF
J: TRBJ2-1; V: TRBV4-3; CDR3: CASSQDRTYNEQFF
J: TRBJ2-1; V: TRBV20-1; CDR3: CSAPTGSSYNEQFF
J: -; V: TRBV4-3; CDR3: CASSTRQGNEQYF
J: TRBJ2-5; V: TRBV4-1; CDR3: CASSPAGSGVQETQYF
J: TRBJ2-3; V: TRBV24-1; CDR3: CATSDRAPDRGLATDTQYF
J: TRBJ2-7; V: TRBV12-3/TRBV12-4; CDR3: CASRASGSSSYKQYF
J: TRBJ2-3; V: TRBV3-1; CDR3: CASSQASMLDTQYF
J: TRBJ1-4; V: TRBV9; CDR3: CASSVGSLNEKLFF
J: TRBJ2-7; V: TRBV3-1; CDR3: CASSLGLAGSSYEQYF
J: TRBJ2-7; V: TRBV20-1; CDR3: CSARENSYEQYF
J: TRBJ2-1; V: TRBV10-3; CDR3: CAISEFGGLAGARDEQFF
J: TRBJ1-4; V: TRBV20-1; CDR3: CSALPGGSEKLFF
J: TRBJ2-1; V: TRBV5-1; CDR3: CASRVDNEQFF
J: TRBJ1-4; V: TRBV7-2; CDR3: CASSLILLGSNEKLFF
J: TRBJ2-5; V: TRBV12-3/TRBV12-4; CDR3: CASTDFRETQYF
J: TRBJ1-2; V: TRBV6-5; CDR3: CASRGAAPNYGYTF
J: TRBJ2-1; V: TRBV27; CDR3: CASSFDSNYNEQFF
J: TRBJ2-7; V: TRBV4-1; CDR3: CASSQGVWAISSYEQYF
J: TRBJ1-6; V: TRBV5-1; CDR3: CASSPMKVTGGNNSPLHF
J: TRBJ2-1; V: TRBV7-2; CDR3: CASSLIPLRGAGRNEQFF
J: TRBJ1-1; V: TRBV25-1; CDR3: CASIEGGNTEAFF
J: TRBJ2-5; V: TRBV6-2/TRBV6-3; CDR3: CASSYPPTGSQETQYF
J: TRBJ1-2; V: TRBV29-1; CDR3: CSVEDPRGANSGYTF
J: TRBJ2-1; V: TRBV7-9; CDR3: CASSGPHREGEQFF
J: TRBJ2-1; V: TRBV20-1; CDR3: CSAPPSGGPYNEQFF
J: TRBJ2-7; V: TRBV4-3; CDR3: CASSQVKGSYEQYF
J: TRBJ2-1; V: TRBV5-1; CDR3: CASSFVAADNEQFF
J: TRBJ2-3; V: TRBV2; CDR3: CASRKPGLSTDTQYF
J: TRBJ2-4; V: TRBV6-5; CDR3: CASSLRQGKNIQYF